This T cell receptor (beta chain) emerged from a study of OX40 agonist ivuxolimab in advanced cancers. The study in broad terms: Ivuxolimab was an agonistic, fully human IgG2 monoclonal antibody directed against OX40 (CD134), a costimulatory receptor. Intravenous ivuxolimab was administered to patients every 2 weeks at six dose levels: 0.01, 0.1, 0.3, 1.5, 3 and 10 mg/kg. Of the 50 to 55 dose-escalation patients, hepatocellular carcinoma was present in roughly 19, melanoma in some 15, renal cell carcinoma in 9 and head and neck cancer in 9. A male proportion of around 83% and a mean age of approximately 58 years, ranging from 23 to 79, were recorded for the dose-escalation cohort. Prior anti-PD-1, anti-PD-L1 or anti-CTLA-4 therapy was permitted, and 40% of dose-escalation patients had received checkpoint inhibitors. Partial responses occurred in three dose-escalation patients, of whom one had hepatocellular carcinoma and two had cutaneous melanoma. The point of sequencing TCRbeta in the periphery was to test whether ivuxolimab changed TCR sequence diversity and drove clonal T-cell expansion. The paper describes the monotherapy dose-escalation part (N of about 47 patients) of the phase I trial of ivuxolimab.

What the authors observed across the whole study: Low levels of normalized T-cell clonal expansion were also seen in some patients who did not respond. The antigen specificity of the clonally expanded peripheral T cells was not determined. Partial responders in the 0.1-3.0 mg/kg groups had among the lowest normalized peripheral clonal expansion, especially among CD8+ T cells. Clonal expansion of both CD4+ and CD8+ blood T cells was observed from baseline to week 6 at doses 0.1 to 3.0 mg/kg. After ivuxolimab, more expanded clones were found on average in CD8+ T cells than in CD4+ T cells.

The trial excluded patients who had a history of autoimmune disease or were on systemic immunosuppression. Peripheral blood for TCR sequencing was drawn from every dose cohort at baseline, at cycle 4 day 1 and at cycle 7 day 1. Samples were obtained from an open-label, multicenter, first-in-human phase I dose-escalation trial of ivuxolimab. Adults with locally advanced or metastatic melanoma, renal cell carcinoma, hepatocellular carcinoma or head and neck squamous cell carcinoma were enrolled in the trial. Before TCR sequencing, CD4+ T cells and CD8+ T cells from peripheral blood were sorted into separate populations. Points on this clone: Its antigen is not yet known. Nothing much larger sits one base from this clone, and base qualities are not available.

To sequence the TCRbeta CDR3 region, genomic DNA was isolated from the sorted cells. The immunoSEQ Assay was used to sequence the TCRbeta CDR3 regions. Held by TCRdb, this immuneACCESS table contains in-frame sequences only and omits some clones. Under half of the omission traces to an unresolved V gene where checked; the cause of the rest is unknown. The sample includes about 77,000 clones, with around nine tenths observed a single time. The ten largest make up 4.8% of the sample. The sequenced sample was CD4+ or CD8+ T cells sorted from blood, obtained in a trial of the OX40 agonist ivuxolimab. The receptor was derived from an adult with an advanced solid tumor such as melanoma, head and neck, liver or kidney cancer.

For the CDR3, the sequence is CASSLYPPGVNQPQHF. The DNA is TGTGCCAGCAGCTTATATCCCCCGGGCGTTAATCAGCCCCAGCATTTT. Rearrangement joined TRBV7-2 to TRBJ1-5; there is no confident call for the D gene. Deletion took 2 bases off V and 4 bases off J, with a span of 15 bases between the germline ends. The germline V gene supplies CDR1 SGHTA and CDR2 FQGNSA. The CDR3, cysteine through phenylalanine, is 16 amino acids long. Only the CDR3 DNA stays, 48 bases, in frame from base 1.